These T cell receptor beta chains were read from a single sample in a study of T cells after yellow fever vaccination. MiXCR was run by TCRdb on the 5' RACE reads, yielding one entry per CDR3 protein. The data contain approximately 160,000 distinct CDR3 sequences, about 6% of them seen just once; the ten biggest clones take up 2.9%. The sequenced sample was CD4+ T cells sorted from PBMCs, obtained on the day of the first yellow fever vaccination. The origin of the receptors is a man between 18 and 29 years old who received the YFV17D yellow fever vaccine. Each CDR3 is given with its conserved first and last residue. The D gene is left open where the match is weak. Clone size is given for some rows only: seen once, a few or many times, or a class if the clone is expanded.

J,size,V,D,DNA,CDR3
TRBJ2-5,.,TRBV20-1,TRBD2,TGCAGTGCAAGGCTAGCGGGGGGAGGCCAAGAGACCCAGTACTTC,CSARLAGGGQETQYF
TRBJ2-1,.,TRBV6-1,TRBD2,TGTGCCAGCAGTCTAGCGGGGGGAACGGGGAATGAGCAGTTCTTC,CASSLAGGTGNEQFF
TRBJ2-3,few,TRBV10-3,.,TGTGCCATCAGTGAGCCCCGCACAGATACGCAGTATTTT,CAISEPRTDTQYF
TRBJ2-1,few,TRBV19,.,TGTGCCAGTGCTGGGAGGACAGCAAGCTCCTACAATGAGCAGTTCTTC,CASAGRTASSYNEQFF
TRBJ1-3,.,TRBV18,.,TGTGCCAGCTCACGAAACGGCAGAGAAAGTGGAAACACCATATATTTT,CASSRNGRESGNTIYF
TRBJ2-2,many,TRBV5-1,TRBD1,TGCGCCAGCAGCCCACGACAGGGGGACACCGGGGAGCTGTTTTTT,CASSPRQGDTGELFF
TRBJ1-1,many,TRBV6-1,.,TGTGCCAGCAGTGTTACATGGAACACTGAAGCTTTCTTT,CASSVTWNTEAFF
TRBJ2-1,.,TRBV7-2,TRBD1,TGTGCCAGCAGCTTAGCGGGGGGACAGGGCTCCTACAATGAGCAGTTCTTC,CASSLAGGQGSYNEQFF
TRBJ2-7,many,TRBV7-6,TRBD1,TGTGCCAGCAGCTTAAATGAGGGGGCCGGTTACGAGCAGTACTTC,CASSLNEGAGYEQYF
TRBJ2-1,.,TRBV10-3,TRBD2,TGTGCCATCAGCTTTAGCGGGGGGGACAATGAGCAGTTCTTC,CAISFSGGDNEQFF
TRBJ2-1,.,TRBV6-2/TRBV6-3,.,TGTGCCAGCAGTTACGAAAGTAGGCTGGAGCAGTTCTTC,CASSYESRLEQFF
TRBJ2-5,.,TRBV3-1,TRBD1,TGTGCCAGCAGCCCCCGTAGACAGGGGTCAGAGACCCAGTACTTC,CASSPRRQGSETQYF
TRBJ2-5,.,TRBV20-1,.,TGCAGTGCTAGAGATCCGGAGGAGACCCAGTACTTC,CSARDPEETQYF
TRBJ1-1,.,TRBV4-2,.,TGTGCCAGCAGCCAAGGACTGATGAACACTGAAGCTTTCTTT,CASSQGLMNTEAFF
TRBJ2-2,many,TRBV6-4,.,TGTGCCAGCCCCCTCGGGGAGCTGTTTTTT,CASPLGELFF
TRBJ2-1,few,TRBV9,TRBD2,TGTGCCAGCAGTATAGCGGGGACCTACAATGAGCAGTTCTTC,CASSIAGTYNEQFF
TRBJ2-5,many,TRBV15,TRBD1,TGTGCCACCAGCAGAGATTATCCCGGGACAGGGGATGAGACCCAGTACTTC,CATSRDYPGTGDETQYF
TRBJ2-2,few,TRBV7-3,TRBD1,TGTGCCAGCAGCTTAAGCCAGGGGGCCGGGGAGCTGTTTTTT,CASSLSQGAGELFF
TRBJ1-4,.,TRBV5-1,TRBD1,TGCGCCAGCAGCCAACTATCGACAGGGGAGGAAAAACTGTTTTTT,CASSQLSTGEEKLFF
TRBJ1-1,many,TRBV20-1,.,TGCAGTGGCACGAAGCGGGGGGTGAACACTGAAGCTTTCTTT,CSGTKRGVNTEAFF
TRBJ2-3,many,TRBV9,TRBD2,TGTGCCAGCAGCGTAGCTACGTCGGCGGGGGGGCGGGATACGCAGTATTTT,CASSVATSAGGRDTQYF
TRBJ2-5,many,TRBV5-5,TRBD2,TGTGCCAGCCGAATGACTAGCGAGGGGGAGACCCAGTACTTC,CASRMTSEGETQYF
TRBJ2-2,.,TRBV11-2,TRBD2,TGTGCCAGCACCAAACGGCTAGCGGGGGGCCGGAACACCGGGGAGCTGTTTTTT,CASTKRLAGGRNTGELFF
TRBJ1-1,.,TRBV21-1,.,TGTGCCAGCAGCAAACAGTTCTTGGTGGGGAACACTGAAGCTTTCTTT,CASSKQFLVGNTEAFF
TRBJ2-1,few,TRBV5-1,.,TGCGCCAGCAGCCCTCAGGGGCACTCCTACAATGAGCAGTTCTTC,CASSPQGHSYNEQFF
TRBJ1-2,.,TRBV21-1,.,TGTGCCAGCAGCAAAGCGCTTTGGGACAGGGCGCCCTATGGCTACACCTTC,CASSKALWDRAPYGYTF
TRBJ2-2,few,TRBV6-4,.,TGTGCCAGCAGTGCCCAGTGGACGGGTACGAACACCGGGGAGCTGTTTTTT,CASSAQWTGTNTGELFF
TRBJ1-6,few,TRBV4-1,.,TGCGCCAGCAGCCAAGGGTTCGTGGGATTACTAAGCTCCTATAATTCACCCCTCCACTTT,CASSQGFVGLLSSYNSPLHF
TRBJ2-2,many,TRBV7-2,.,TGTGCCAGCAGCCAAAGCGGAACCAACACCGGGGAGCTGTTTTTT,CASSQSGTNTGELFF
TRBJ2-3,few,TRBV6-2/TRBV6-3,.,TGTGCCAGCAGTTATAGTGGGGCTACGCAGTATTTT,CASSYSGATQYF
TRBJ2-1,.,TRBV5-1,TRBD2,TGCGCCAGCAGCGTACTAGCGGGGGCGTACAATGAGCAGTTCTTC,CASSVLAGAYNEQFF
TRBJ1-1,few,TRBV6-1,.,TGTGCCAGCAGTGAAACCGGGGAGGTGGGTGCTTTCTTT,CASSETGEVGAFF
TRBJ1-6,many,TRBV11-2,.,TGTGCCAGCTGGGAAGGACCCAGTTCACCCCTCCACTTT,CASWEGPSSPLHF
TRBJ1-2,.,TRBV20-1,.,TGCAGTGCTAAACAGGTTAACTATGGCTACACCTTC,CSAKQVNYGYTF
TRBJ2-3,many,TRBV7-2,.,TGTGCCAGCAGCTTTGGTGGGGGCCGGGCGGATACGCAGTATTTT,CASSFGGGRADTQYF
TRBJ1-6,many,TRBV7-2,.,TGTGCCAGCAGCTGGCAGGGCGCGTATTCACCCCTCCACTTT,CASSWQGAYSPLHF
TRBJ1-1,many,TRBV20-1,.,TGCAGTGCGGGATTTCCTAGGGAAGCTTTCTTT,CSAGFPREAFF
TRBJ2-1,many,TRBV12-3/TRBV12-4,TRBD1,TGTGCCAGCAGTACTGACAGGGGTCGGCAGTTCTTC,CASSTDRGRQFF
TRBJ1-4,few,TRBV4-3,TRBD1,TGCGCCAGCAGCCTCCTAGGGGGCATCGAAAATGAAAAACTGTTTTTT,CASSLLGGIENEKLFF
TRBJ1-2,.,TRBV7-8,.,TGTGCCAGCAGGCCCGAAACAGGGAACTATGGCTACACCTTC,CASRPETGNYGYTF
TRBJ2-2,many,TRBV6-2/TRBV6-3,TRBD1,TGTGCCAGCAGCCCAGACAGGGGAGCTCCCGGGGAGCTGTTTTTT,CASSPDRGAPGELFF
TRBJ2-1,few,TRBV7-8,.,TGTGCCAGCAGCTATGACGGCGGAGGGGGTAATGAGCAGTTCTTC,CASSYDGGGGNEQFF
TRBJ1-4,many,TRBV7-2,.,TGTGCCAGCAGCTTAGATCAAGTTACGAATGAAAAACTGTTTTTT,CASSLDQVTNEKLFF
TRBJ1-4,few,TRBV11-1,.,TGTGCCAGCAGCTCCTGGACCGCAACTAATGAAAAACTGTTTTTT,CASSSWTATNEKLFF
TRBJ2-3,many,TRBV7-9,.,TGTGCCAGCAGCTTAGTTGGTGGGGGACGCACAGATACGCAGTATTTT,CASSLVGGGRTDTQYF
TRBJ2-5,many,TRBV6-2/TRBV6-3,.,TGTGCCAGCAGACGACCGGGACGGCCACAAGAGACCCAGTACTTC,CASRRPGRPQETQYF
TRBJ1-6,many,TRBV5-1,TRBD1,TGCGCCAGCAGCTTGGACAGGGGGACTTCACCCCTCCACTTT,CASSLDRGTSPLHF
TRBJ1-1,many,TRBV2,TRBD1,TGTGCCAGCGGGGGACAGGGGGCACTAAGGAACACTGAAGCTTTCTTT,CASGGQGALRNTEAFF
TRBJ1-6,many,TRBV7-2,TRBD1,TGTGCCAGCAGCTTAGATGGGACAGGGGCTTCACCCCTCCACTTT,CASSLDGTGASPLHF
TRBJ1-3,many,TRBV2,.,TGTGCCAGCAACGGTGGAGACATCTCTGGAAACACCATATATTTT,CASNGGDISGNTIYF
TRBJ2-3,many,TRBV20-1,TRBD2,TGCAGTGATAGCAATCTAGCGGGGGGGCATACGCAGTATTTT,CSDSNLAGGHTQYF
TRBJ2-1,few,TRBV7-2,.,TGTGCCAGCAGCTTGGGGGCACCTCGGGGGGAGGGGAATGAGCAGTTCTTC,CASSLGAPRGEGNEQFF
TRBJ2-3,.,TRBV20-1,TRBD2,TGCAGTGCTAGTGATAGCGGGGGGATGATGGGCACAGATACGCAGTATTTT,CSASDSGGMMGTDTQYF
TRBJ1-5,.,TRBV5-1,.,TGCGCCAGCAGCTTGGCCTATGGGGGGCATAGCAATCAGCCCCAGCATTTT,CASSLAYGGHSNQPQHF
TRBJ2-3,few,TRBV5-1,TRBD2,TGCGCCAGCGCCCCTGACGGGACTAGCGCATCGATAACAGATACGCAGTATTTT,CASAPDGTSASITDTQYF
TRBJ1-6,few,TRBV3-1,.,TGTGCCAGCAGCCAAAACTCCAATTCACCCCTCCACTTT,CASSQNSNSPLHF